This entry features one T cell receptor beta chain sequence. Its recognized antigen is unknown. Base qualities are missing; no much larger clone stands one base away. The data derive from a study of CD4 T cells in relation to SARS-CoV-2 and coronaviruses (TCRdb year 2021). Broadly, across the study: In the ViraFEST assay, PBMCs were cultured with antigen for under 13 days, after which TCR beta CDR3s were sequenced to identify antigen-specific clonal expansions. The negative reference condition was either a culture with an HIV-1 Nef peptide pool or a culture with no peptide. Patient-derived lymphoblastoid cell lines were used to map the HLA restriction of shared crossreactive spike epitopes. At the level of individual TCR clonotypes, the study evaluated whether memory CD4+ T cells crossreact between the spike proteins of SARS-CoV-2 and those of common cold coronaviruses. The Adaptive Biotechnologies TCR-sequencing kit was used to sequence samples from a few pre-COVID donors and the naive versus memory experiments, while other data came from Illumina-based sequencing. Expansion assays from other donors in the study were sequenced with a different, Illumina-based TCR-beta assay. Study-wide findings and limitations: Because the crossreactivity analysis focused on spike protein, crossreactivity against other viral proteins was not assessed. The study was constrained by small numbers of patients and of tested TCRs. No donor contributed both pre-pandemic and post-infection samples, which limited tracing the source of pre-existing responses. Significantly weaker SARS-CoV-2-driven expansion was shown by crossreactive clones than by monoreactive clones, consistent with antigenic imprinting. In about 61% of donors, memory CD4+ clonotypes turned up that crossrecognized SARS-CoV-2 and at least one common cold coronavirus spike.

Library creation used the immunoSEQ multiplex PCR assay. On the authors' methods: During preprocessing, nonproductive sequences were discarded, as were any CDR3s that did not begin with C, did not end with F or W, or were shorter than 7 amino acids. Antigen-specific clonotypes were called with the MANAFEST web app, based on expansion relative to reference and other culture wells. A clone counted as positive if significantly expanded in 2 of 3 replicate wells versus the reference culture at FDR below 0.05. Positive clones also required significant expansion versus all other tandem wells and an odds ratio above 5. After three terminal residues were trimmed from each end, CDR3 homology was quantified as pairwise Levenshtein distance using the stringdist R package. TCRdb retrieved this table from immuneACCESS and kept in-frame rearrangements only. Not all clones are present; in checked studies, unresolved V genes account for under half, and no reason is known for the remainder. D and trimming were read from the DNA, whereas the V and J calls and clone size are those reported in that table. Across this sample there are more than 20,000 clones, with 75% to 80% seen only once. Jointly, the top ten make up 15% to 20% of the sample.

Trimming leaves V shorter by 7 bases and J shorter by 0 bases, with the junction holding 18 bases beyond the gene matches. The germline V gene (reference sequence) specifies MNHEY as CDR1 and SMNVEV as CDR2. The CDR3 starts with the cysteine, ends with the phenylalanine, and has 19 residues. Only CDR3 DNA is held: 57 bases, read in frame from base 1. CD4+ T cells from unexposed donors were collected before the COVID-19 pandemic (2011-2018). The EasySep CD4+ T cell isolation kit was used to isolate CD4+ T cells once the cultures had run for roughly 9 days. As far as cell numbers permitted, CD4+ T cells from unexposed donors were tested for reactivity against SARS-CoV-2 S and N as well as four spike pools from common cold coronaviruses. Each well held a few million PBMCs cultured in IMDM containing 5% human AB serum and approximately 9.3 IU/ml IL-2. Half of the culture medium was replaced with fresh IL-2-containing medium on days 3 and 7. In general, triplicate replicate wells were used for every peptide culture condition. Leukapheresis product for the unexposed donors was bought commercially. PBMCs were isolated from leukapheresis product or whole blood by Ficoll-Paque PLUS gradient centrifugation. PBMCs were either cryopreserved at -140°C or used fresh in the expansion assay. The QIAamp Micro DNA Kit was used to extract genomic DNA from the CD4+ T cells.

Sequenced material: CD4+ T cells from PBMCs, cultured in vitro. The TCR was taken from a human donor in good health. This chain is built from TRBV27 and TRBJ2-1, with 7 middle bases fitting TRBD2. The DNA is as follows: TGTGCCAGCATAAGGAGAGGCCTAGCGGACCCAAGCTCCTACAATGAGCAGTTCTTC. The encoded protein is CASIRRGLADPSSYNEQFF.